The 24 T cell receptor beta chains below all came from one sample that was sequenced in a study of follicular helper T cells after annual influenza vaccination. The method was immunoSEQ multiplex PCR; TCRdb's version includes in-frame clones alone and lacks a portion of them. This table has 9,900 or so clones, around 79% appearing once. The sample was CXCR5- memory CD4+ T cells sorted from blood, taken 6 weeks after influenza vaccination. These receptors were taken from an adult who received the influenza vaccine.

In its sample, this clone was seen once. V usage is TRBV6-5 and J usage is TRBJ1-1; no firm D call. Deletions cut 0 bases from V and 1 base from J, with 9 bases between. The germline V gene has CDR1 MNHEY and CDR2 SVGAGI. This CDR3 spans 15 amino acids. CDR3 nucleotide sequence: TGTGCCAGCAGTTACTCCGGACTGCCGAACACTGAAGCTTTCTTT. Protein product: CASSYSGLPNTEAFF.

On this clone: Other DNA sequences within the sample encode an identical CDR3. Here the CDR3 DNA reads TGTGCCAGCAGCTTGGAGGGGAATAATTCACCCCTCCACTTT. It codes for CASSLEGNNSPLHF. This chain joins TRBV5-4 and TRBJ1-6, with D possibly TRBD1 on 5 matching bases. Trimming shortened V by 0 bases and J by 5 bases, and 6 bases separated the two germline ends. The CDR3 length is 14 residues. Per the germline V gene, CDR1 is SGHNT and CDR2 is YYREEE (reference sequence).

The genes are TRBV9 and TRBJ1-1; D remains ambiguous. Trimming shortened V by 1 base and J by 3 bases, and 7 bases separated the two germline ends. There are 13 residues in the CDR3. Germline-derived CDR1 and CDR2 are SGDLS and YYNGEE. CDR3 nucleotide sequence: TGTGCCAGCAGCGTACAGGTGGACACTGAAGCTTTCTTT. Residues: CASSVQVDTEAFF.

The rearrangement links TRBV29-1 to TRBJ1-1; no clear D. The V gene's germline CDR1 is SQVTM and CDR2 ANQGSEA. The CDR3 has 13 residues. V was pared by 5 bases and J by 6 bases, with 16 bases between. CDR3 DNA: TGCAGCGTTCTTCTTTTTCAAGGCGCTGAAGCTTTCTTT. It yields the protein CSVLLFQGAEAFF. Using reference TRBV29-1 and TRBJ1-1 for the parts outside the CDR3, the full variable domain is SAVISQKPSRDICQRGTSLTIQCQVDSQVTMMFWYRQQPGQSLTLIATANQGSEATYESGFVIDKFPISRPNLTFSTLTVSNMSPEDSSIYLCSVLLFQGAEAFFGQGTRLTVV.

The chain is built from TRBV5-4 and TRBJ1-2; D possibly corresponds to TRBD1 (6 bases). V gave up 0 bases and J gave up 7 bases, with 16 bases separating them. The CDR3 is made up of 15 amino acids. Germline V lookup: CDR1 SGHNT, CDR2 YYREEE (reference sequence). The CDR3, as DNA: TGTGCCAGCAGCTTGGATGGCAGGGGAGCGATTGGCTACACCTTC. Amino acid sequence: CASSLDGRGAIGYTF.

This clone appeared a single time. This chain uses TRBV27 with TRBJ2-3; 7 bases match TRBD1. CDR1 is MNHEY and CDR2 is SMNVEV in the germline V gene (reference sequence). V lost 2 bases, J lost 11 bases, and 4 bases stayed unmatched. The CDR3 is made up of 12 amino acids. Here the CDR3 reads CASSLPWTGQYF. CDR3 coding DNA: TGTGCCAGCAGTTTACCTTGGACAGGGCAGTATTTT.

V and J are TRBV6-4 and TRBJ2-3; TRBD2 matches 11 bases. The CDR3 runs 15 residues. After removal of 2 bases from V and 4 bases from J, the junction contained 2 bases not matched to a gene. The V gene's germline CDR1 is MRHNA and CDR2 SNTAGT. As DNA, the CDR3 is TGTGCCAGCAGTGACCTAGCGGGGGGCGCAGATACGCAGTATTTT. Protein sequence: CASSDLAGGADTQYF.

The J gene is TRBJ2-5, the V gene TRBV6-1, with 9 bases identical to TRBD2. The length of the CDR3 is 15 residues. The germline V gene encodes CDR1 MNHNS and CDR2 SASEGT. V trimming: 2 bases; J trimming: 5 bases; junction bases outside the gene matches: 6. CDR3 DNA: TGTGCCAGCAGTGAATTAGCGGGGGCGGGGGAGACCCAGTACTTC. This codes for CASSELAGAGETQYF.

The V and J genes are TRBV7-2 and TRBJ1-6, with D tentatively TRBD1 (6 bases). The V and J ends lost 1 base and 8 bases respectively, with 12 bases between them. The germline gives CDR1 SGHTA, CDR2 FQGNSA. The CDR3 loop spans 15 amino acids. CDR3 amino acids: CASSLGDTTYSPLHF. CDR3 nucleotide sequence: TGTGCCAGCAGCTTAGGGGACACGACATATTCACCCCTCCACTTT.

Only one count was recorded for this clone. The chain uses TRBV6-6 and TRBJ1-1; tentative D call: TRBD1 (5 bases). V shed 2 bases and J shed 11 bases, with 18 bases lying between them. Germline V lookup: CDR1 MNHNY, CDR2 SVGAGI (reference sequence). This CDR3 region has 14 residues. This chain's CDR3 is CASSYVGTGRQAFF. DNA for the CDR3: TGTGCCAGCAGTTACGTCGGGACCGGAAGGCAGGCTTTCTTT.

The V gene is TRBV6-5, the J gene TRBJ2-7; D is ambiguous. This CDR3 is 13 amino acids long. Trimming pared 6 bases from V and 1 base from J, leaving 10 bases between. CDR1 is MNHEY and CDR2 is SVGAGI in the germline V gene. Here the CDR3 reads CASREAGSYEQYF. For the CDR3, the DNA is TGTGCCAGCAGAGAGGCTGGGTCCTACGAGCAGTACTTC.

The chain employs TRBV7-8 and TRBJ2-2, with D possibly TRBD1 on 6 matching bases. CDR3 length: 17 residues. The V end was cut by 2 bases, the J end by 0 bases, with 13 bases between. Per the germline V gene, CDR1 is SGHVS and CDR2 is FQNEAQ. The CDR3 DNA reads as TGTGCCAGCAGCTTACTTTCAGGGGCCACGAACACCGGGGAGCTGTTTTTT. Its protein is CASSLLSGATNTGELFF.

This clone was detected only once. CDR3 residues: CASSPSGSLSYNEQFF. In nucleotides, the CDR3 is TGTGCCAGCAGCCCGAGCGGTAGCCTGTCCTACAATGAGCAGTTCTTC. V is TRBV7-6 and J is TRBJ2-1; a weak D match, TRBD2 (5 bases). The CDR3 covers 16 residues. Trimming removed 5 bases from V and 1 base from J, with 15 bases in between. In germline, CDR1 is SGHVS, CDR2 FNYEAQ.

This clone was counted only a few times. The chain links TRBV11-2 to TRBJ1-1; D ambiguous. The CDR3 is 13 residues long. The germline V gene encodes CDR1 SGHAT and CDR2 FQNNGV. The ends were cut back, 4 bases at V and 1 base at J, with 7 bases in the middle. The CDR3 bases are TGTGCCAGCAGCTCGGATGGGAACACTGAAGCTTTCTTT. This encodes CASSSDGNTEAFF.

V gene TRBV11-1 combines with J gene TRBJ1-1; D remains ambiguous. CDR3 length: 13 amino acids. Between the trimmed V and J ends, which lost 5 bases and 0 bases, there was a span of 7 bases. Looked up from germline, CDR1 is SGHAT and CDR2 is FQDESV (reference sequence). CDR3 in amino acids: CASSLGMNTEAFF. CDR3 DNA: TGTGCCAGCAGCCTGGGGATGAACACTGAAGCTTTCTTT. Using reference TRBV11-1 and TRBJ1-1 for the parts outside the CDR3, the full variable domain is EAEVAQSPRYKITEKSQAVAFWCDPISGHATLYWYRQILGQGPELLVQFQDESVVDDSQLPKDRFSAERLKGVDSTLKIQPAELGDSAMYLCASSLGMNTEAFFGQGTRLTVV.

The chain employs TRBV4-2 and TRBJ2-6; D may correspond to TRBD1 or TRBD2 (5 bases each). V lost 0 bases and J lost 2, with 23 bases in between. This CDR3 spans 21 amino acids. Germline CDR1 reads LGHNA; CDR2 reads YNFKEQ. Here the CDR3 reads CASSQEIFRGQFNPGANVLTF. CDR3 coding DNA: TGTGCCAGCAGCCAAGAAATTTTCCGGGGCCAATTTAACCCTGGGGCCAACGTCCTGACTTTC.

J is TRBJ1-3 and V is TRBV7-2, with D uncertain. Germline values: CDR1 SGHTA, CDR2 FQGNSA. The CDR3 has 15 amino acids. Deletions cut 3 bases from V and 0 bases from J, with 9 bases between. CDR3 bases: TGTGCCAGCAGCTTCAATGCCGCCTCTGGAAACACCATATATTTT. Amino acids: CASSFNAASGNTIYF.

The V call is TRBV18, the J call TRBJ2-2, with D hard to call. The CDR3 has 14 amino acids. CDR1 and CDR2 from the germline V gene are KGHSH and LQKENI. Trimming pared 3 bases from V and 8 bases from J, leaving 13 bases between. In DNA form, the CDR3 reads TGTGCCAGCTCACCCGTGGGGAAGTCGGGGGAGCTGTTTTTT. This sequence encodes CASSPVGKSGELFF.

The chain uses TRBV6-5 and TRBJ2-7, with 9 bases identical to TRBD1. The CDR3 has 14 residues. Germline CDR1 reads MNHEY; CDR2 reads SVGAGI. V lost 6 bases to trimming and J lost 4 bases; unmatched junction nucleotides: 7. The CDR3 DNA sequence: TGTGCCAGCAGGCGCGGGACAGGGTTATACGAGCAGTACTTC. This translates into CASRRGTGLYEQYF.

For the CDR3, the DNA is TGTGCCAGCAGCCCAACTAGCGGGGGCTCTGGGGCCAACGTCCTGACTTTC. It encodes CASSPTSGGSGANVLTF. V gene TRBV7-9 combines with J gene TRBJ2-6, with TRBD2 identical over 11 bases. V lost 5 bases and J lost 0; bases outside the gene matches: 3. Germline V gene sequence: CDR1 SEHNR, CDR2 FQNEAQ (reference sequence). The CDR3 has 17 amino acids.

The chain joins TRBV6-6 to TRBJ1-1, with TRBD1 identical over 7 bases. With 6 bases clipped from V and 5 bases from J, the junction kept 15 bases outside the gene matches. CDR3 size: 16 residues. Germline V gene lookup returns CDR1 MNHNY and CDR2 SVGAGI (reference sequence). The CDR3 is CASSRIHQGGITEAFF. The CDR3 DNA is TGTGCCAGCAGCAGAATTCATCAGGGGGGGATTACTGAAGCTTTCTTT.

The V gene is TRBV13, the J gene TRBJ2-2; D is ambiguous. The V end was cut by 0 bases, the J end by 9 bases, with 11 bases between. The CDR3 is 14 residues long. Per the germline V gene, CDR1 is PRHDT and CDR2 is FYEKMQ (reference sequence). The CDR3 here is CASSLGRQGRELFF. In DNA form, the CDR3 reads TGTGCCAGCAGCTTAGGCCGGCAAGGCCGGGAGCTGTTTTTT. Variable domain in full (rest from reference TRBV13 and TRBJ2-2): AAGVIQSPRHLIKEKRETATLKCYPIPRHDTVYWYQQGPGQDPQFLISFYEKMQSDKGSIPDRFSAQQFSDYHSELNMSSLELGDSALYFCASSLGRQGRELFFGEGSRLTVL.

V usage is TRBV6-4 and J usage is TRBJ1-2; the D gene is possibly TRBD1 (6 bases). V lost 2 bases and J 4 bases, leaving 11 bases between the germline ends. Germline V gene data show CDR1 as MRHNA and CDR2 as SNTAGT. The CDR3 sequence is 14 residues long. The DNA of the CDR3 is TGTGCCAGCAGTGACCACGGCAGGGGCTATGGCTACACCTTC. Its translation is CASSDHGRGYGYTF.

Note on this clone: At one boundary the junction diverges from the germline segment, which might be a read error. This chain connects TRBV7-9 to TRBJ2-7, with unresolved D. Germline values: CDR1 SEHNR, CDR2 FQNEAQ (reference sequence). The CDR3 has 13 residues. The CDR3 loop reads CASSSPGSTEPYF. Written as DNA, the CDR3 is TGTGCCAGCAGCTCTCCGGGCTCGACGGAGCCGTACTTC.